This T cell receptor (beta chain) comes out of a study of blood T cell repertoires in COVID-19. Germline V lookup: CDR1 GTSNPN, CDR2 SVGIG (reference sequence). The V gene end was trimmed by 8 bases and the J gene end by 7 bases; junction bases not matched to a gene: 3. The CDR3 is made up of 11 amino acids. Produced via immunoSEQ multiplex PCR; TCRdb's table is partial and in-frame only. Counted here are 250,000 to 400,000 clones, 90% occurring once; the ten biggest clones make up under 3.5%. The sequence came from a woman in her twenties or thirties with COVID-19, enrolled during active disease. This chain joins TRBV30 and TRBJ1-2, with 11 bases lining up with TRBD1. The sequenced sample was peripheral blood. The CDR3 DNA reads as TGTGCCGCCGGGACAGGGGGTGGCTACACCTTC. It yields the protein CAAGTGGGYTF.